Shown below are 22 T cell receptor beta chains from a single sample sequenced in a study of T cells in Graves' hyperthyroidism and ophthalmopathy (dated by TCRdb to between 2018 and 2020). The library was built by means of multiplex PCR. The reads were generated on an Illumina HiSeq 2000. The TCR beta CDR3 regions were amplified from the RNA transcripts. A first-round RT-PCR of the TCR CDR3 used the HTBI primer set with the Qiagen OneStep RT-PCR kit. The public sequencing data were trimmed at Q25 with fastp and processed into clonotypes with MiXCR by TCRdb, which kept only in-frame beta chains. When rows share a CDR3 protein, they turn into one entry using the most common DNA and genes. The sample table lists 500,000 or so distinct CDR3 sequences, about 15% of them with a count of one. The top ten constitute about 29% of the sample. Sequenced: blood. Source of these receptors: a woman under 40 with Graves' ophthalmopathy.

The sample holds many counts of this clonotype. The rearrangement uses TRBV11-2 and TRBJ2-3; D possibly corresponds to TRBD2 (5 bases). CDR3 size: 14 residues. Trimming stripped 4 bases from V and 6 bases from J, with 14 bases between. CDR1 is SGHAT, CDR2 FQNNGV, per germline. CDR3 coding DNA: TGTGCCAGCAGCTCGGGGTCGGTAAGGGATACGCAGTATTTT. Its protein is CASSSGSVRDTQYF.

This clonotype occurred many times. This chain uses TRBV3-1 with TRBJ2-1; TRBD2 matches 7 bases. This CDR3 is built from 17 residues. The germline V gene encodes CDR1 LGHDT and CDR2 YNNKEL (reference sequence). After removal of 5 bases from V and 4 bases from J, the junction contained 14 bases not matched to a gene. The chain's CDR3 is CASSFFVGLVSYNEQFF. The CDR3, as DNA: TGTGCCAGCAGCTTCTTCGTAGGACTAGTGTCTTACAATGAGCAGTTCTTC.

This sequence joins TRBV5-1 and TRBJ2-3, with no clear D. The CDR3 runs 14 residues. V was cut by 7 bases and J by 0 bases, with 12 bases left in between. The germline V gene encodes CDR1 SGHRS and CDR2 YFSETQ. DNA of the CDR3: TGCGCCAGCTCCACTGAGTGGAGCACAGATACGCAGTATTTT. This gives the protein CASSTEWSTDTQYF.

The rearrangement joins TRBV10-1 to TRBJ2-7; D is undetermined. There are 14 residues in the CDR3. The germline V and J ends were trimmed by 6 bases and 2 bases, with 14 bases remaining between them. CDR1 WNHNN and CDR2 SYGVQD come from the germline V gene (reference sequence). CDR3 nucleotide sequence: TGCGCCAGCAGCCCCGGGCCAAGAACCTACGAGCAGTACTTC. Translating it yields CASSPGPRTYEQYF.

The sample holds a few counts of this clonotype. The chain joins TRBV2 to TRBJ1-6, with a possible D match to TRBD1 (6 bases). The V end lost 2 bases, the J end lost 7 bases, and 15 bases lay between the germline ends. Per the germline V gene, CDR1 is SNHLY and CDR2 is FYNNEI. This CDR3 spans 16 amino acids. This chain's CDR3 is CASSERIDRLNSPLHF. The CDR3 region has the DNA TGTGCCAGCAGTGAACGGATCGACAGGTTAAATTCACCCCTCCACTTT.

There are many counts of this clonotype. The gene calls are TRBV28 and TRBJ2-3, with D perhaps matching TRBD2 (6 bases). The CDR3 contains 15 residues. V gave up 6 bases and J gave up 8 bases, with 21 bases separating them. Germline lookup yields CDR1 MDHEN and CDR2 SYDVKM. CDR3 protein: CASRRADHRLGTQYF. The CDR3 DNA sequence: TGTGCCAGCAGACGAGCGGACCATAGACTAGGTACGCAGTATTTT. The whole variable domain, filled in from reference TRBV28 and TRBJ2-3, reads DVKVTQSSRYLVKRTGEKVFLECVQDMDHENMFWYRQDPGLGLRLIYFSYDVKMKEKGDIPEGYSVSREKKERFSLILESASTNQTSMYLCASRRADHRLGTQYFGPGTRLTVL.

The V gene is TRBV6-2 or TRBV6-3, the J gene TRBJ1-5; 9 nucleotides line up with TRBD1. The V gene's germline CDR1 is MNHEY and CDR2 SVGEGT. J gave up 11 bases and V 6 bases, and 14 bases lay outside the gene matches. The CDR3 is made up of 15 amino acids. The CDR3 here is CASRGPGQGSMAQHF. CDR3 DNA sequence: TGTGCCAGCAGAGGCCCGGGACAGGGTTCGATGGCCCAGCATTTT.

The chain couples TRBV20-1 to TRBJ2-7; D ambiguous. CDR3 length: 13 amino acids. Deletions cut 2 bases from V and 0 bases from J, with 8 bases between. Germline CDR1 reads DFQATT; CDR2 reads SNEGSKA (reference sequence). CDR3 nucleotide sequence: TGCAGTGCTAGAAAGGTGGACTCCTACGAGCAGTACTTC. Amino acid sequence: CSARKVDSYEQYF.

This clonotype has ten or more counts. The V call is TRBV12-3 or TRBV12-4, the J call TRBJ1-3; D gene uncertain. The CDR3 consists of 14 residues. The V gene lost 4 bases and the J gene lost 2 bases, with 9 bases spanning the gap. The CDR3 spells CASSSSGAGNTIYF. CDR3 nucleotides: TGTGCCAGCAGTTCGTCCGGTGCTGGAAACACCATATATTTT.

This chain connects TRBV30 to TRBJ1-5; tentative D call: TRBD1 (6 bases). Trimming pared 1 base from V and 1 base from J, leaving 11 bases between. Germline V lookup: CDR1 GTSNPN, CDR2 SVGIG (reference sequence). CDR3 length: 15 amino acids. The CDR3: CAWSAGTQSNQPQHF. As DNA, the CDR3 is TGTGCCTGGAGTGCCGGGACACAGAGCAATCAGCCCCAGCATTTT.

In DNA, the CDR3 is TGTGCCAGCACCCCAGGGACGTCCGTTTCTGGGGCCAACGTCCTGACTTTC. It encodes CASTPGTSVSGANVLTF. V and J are TRBV12-3 or TRBV12-4 and TRBJ2-6; D tentatively reads TRBD1 or TRBD2 (5 bases each). The CDR3 consists of 17 residues. V lost 7 bases and J lost 1, with 17 bases in between.

The J gene is TRBJ2-3, the V gene TRBV12-3 or TRBV12-4, with D maybe TRBD2 (6 bases). The length of the CDR3 is 15 residues. With 10 bases removed from V and 5 bases from J, the gap between germline ends came to 22 bases. The CDR3 is CATSVSAGSVDTQYF. The CDR3 coding sequence is TGTGCCACCTCCGTTTCTGCGGGATCGGTAGATACGCAGTATTTT.

The gene calls are TRBV11-2 and TRBJ1-1; D is undetermined. Germline CDR1 SGHAT, CDR2 FQNNGV. This CDR3 has 12 amino acids. The V gene lost 7 bases and the J gene lost 8 bases, with 14 bases spanning the gap. CDR3 nucleotides: TGTGCCAGCAACTCCCCCGGAAGAGAAGCTTTCTTT. It encodes CASNSPGREAFF. Supplemented by reference TRBV11-2 and TRBJ1-1, the full variable domain reads EAGVAQSPRYKIIEKRQSVAFWCNPISGHATLYWYQQILGQGPKLLIQFQNNGVVDDSQLPKDRFSAERLKGVDSTLKIQPAKLEDSAVYLCASNSPGREAFFGQGTRLTVV.

The J gene is TRBJ2-1, the V gene TRBV19; 14 positions agree with TRBD2. Germline CDR1 and CDR2: LNHDA and SQIVND (reference sequence). The CDR3 is 16 amino acids. Trimming cost V 5 bases and J 8 bases; bases outside gene matches: 8. The CDR3: CASSPRGTSGSHEQFF. For the CDR3, the DNA is TGTGCCAGTAGTCCCCGGGGGACTAGCGGGAGCCATGAGCAGTTCTTC.

In this sample, this clonotype turned up many times. The V and J genes are TRBV28 and TRBJ1-5; the D gene is possibly TRBD1 (6 bases). V lost 5 bases, J lost 6 bases, and 20 bases lay in between. This CDR3 has 16 residues. CDR1 and CDR2 (germline): MDHEN, SYDVKM. CDR3 nucleotides: TGTGCCAGCAGTGTAGAACAGGGAGTAGGGGGTCAGCCCCAGCATTTT. It encodes CASSVEQGVGGQPQHF.

This clonotype was detected ten times or more. The V call is TRBV6-2 or TRBV6-3, the J call TRBJ2-1; D may be TRBD2 (5 bases). The CDR3 runs to 15 residues. V gave up 2 bases and J gave up 5 bases, with 13 bases separating them. Looked up from germline, CDR1 is MNHEY and CDR2 is SVGEGT. CDR3 sequence (DNA): TGTGCCAGCAGTTACGAGGGCATCGAAGACAATGAGCAGTTCTTC. This codes for CASSYEGIEDNEQFF.

The genes are TRBV7-2 and TRBJ2-1, with no clear D. The V and J ends lost 0 bases and 8 bases respectively, with 17 bases between them. The CDR3 covers 16 residues. Germline V gives CDR1 SGHTA, CDR2 FQGNSA. This chain's CDR3 is CASSLATAWPIDEQFF. The CDR3 DNA is TGTGCCAGCAGCTTAGCCACAGCATGGCCTATCGATGAGCAGTTCTTC.

This clonotype has ten or more counts. This chain uses TRBV29-1 with TRBJ1-1; 7 bases agree with TRBD1. J gave up 6 bases and V 4 bases, and 11 bases lay outside the gene matches. CDR3 length: 14 amino acids. CDR1 and CDR2 (germline): SQVTM, ANQGSEA. The DNA of the CDR3 is TGCAGCGTTGGGACAGGTCGAAGGATGGCTGAAGCTTTCTTT. It encodes CSVGTGRRMAEAFF.

The chain links TRBV5-6 to TRBJ2-1; TRBD1 is a possible D gene (5 bases). Trimming pared 4 bases from V and 10 bases from J, leaving 12 bases between. Germline values: CDR1 SGHDT, CDR2 YYEEEE. The length of the CDR3 is 12 residues. For the CDR3, the DNA is TGTGCCAGCAGCAGGGTACAGGTGGAGCAGTTCTTC. As protein: CASSRVQVEQFF. Variable domain in full (rest from reference TRBV5-6 and TRBJ2-1): DAGVTQSPTHLIKTRGQQVTLRCSPKSGHDTVSWYQQALGQGPQFIFQYYEEEERQRGNFPDRFSGHQFPNYSSELNVNALLLGDSALYLCASSRVQVEQFFGPGTRLTVL.

This clonotype came up a few times. The chain uses TRBV5-6 and TRBJ2-7; D possibly corresponds to TRBD2 (5 bases). CDR3 length equals 16 residues. V lost 4 bases and J lost 1, with 18 bases in between. Germline assignment: CDR1 SGHDT and CDR2 YYEEEE. The CDR3 DNA reads as TGTGCCAGCAGCCCAGCGGCCCCTCGACGGTCCTACGAGCAGTACTTC. Its translation: CASSPAAPRRSYEQYF.

As concerns this clonotype: A read error may account for a junction end that differs from germline. This chain joins TRBV5-8 and TRBJ2-6, with D perhaps matching TRBD1 or TRBD2 (5 bases each). This CDR3 is 16 amino acids long. Germline values: CDR1 SGHTS, CDR2 YDEGEE. The CDR3 spells CASVYPRGSRANVLTF. The CDR3 DNA reads TGTGCGTCAGTCTACCCCCGGGGCTCTCGGGCCAACGTCCTGACTTTC.

This clonotype has a count of ten or more. The genes are TRBV12-3 or TRBV12-4 and TRBJ2-5; D uncertain. The CDR3 extends over 12 amino acids. Trimming removed 6 bases at V and 7 bases at J, with 12 bases between. CDR3 in DNA: TGTGCCAGCAGCCCTTCTAGGTGGACCCAGTACTTC. This encodes CASSPSRWTQYF.